Each of the 23 T cell receptor beta chains below was sequenced from the same sample in a study of T cells in Graves' hyperthyroidism and ophthalmopathy. Researchers took RNA transcripts and amplified the TCR beta CDR3 regions from them. Initially, a first-round RT-PCR of the TCR CDR3 employed the HTBI primer set. TCRdb re-derived calls from the multiplex PCR reads in MiXCR, one entry per CDR3 protein. The table records roughly 510,000 distinct CDR3 sequences, roughly 45% of them present only once. What was sequenced was peripheral blood or thyroid tissue (not recorded which). All receptors come from an adult woman with Graves' disease, either hyperthyroidism or ophthalmopathy (not recorded which).

This clonotype has more than one count but fewer than ten. The chain is built from TRBV6-4 and TRBJ2-7; D tentatively reads TRBD1 or TRBD2 (6 bases each). V gave up 0 bases and J gave up 2 bases, with 14 bases separating them. Germline V gives CDR1 MRHNA, CDR2 SNTAGT. This CDR3 has 16 residues. DNA for the CDR3: TGTGCCAGCAGTGACTCCTGGCAGGGGAGGCCCTACGAGCAGTACTTC. Protein product: CASSDSWQGRPYEQYF.

At least ten counts were recorded for this clonotype. This chain connects TRBV12-3 or TRBV12-4 to TRBJ1-5; D possibly corresponds to TRBD1 (5 bases). The CDR3 runs to 14 residues. V gave up 3 bases and J gave up 6 bases, with 12 bases separating them. The CDR3 DNA sequence: TGTGCCAGCAGTTTGATGGGGAGGGGTCAGCCCCAGCATTTT. Amino acid sequence: CASSLMGRGQPQHF.

In its sample, this clonotype was seen once. V gene TRBV7-2 combines with J gene TRBJ2-7; TRBD1 or TRBD2 may be the D gene (6 bases each). The V and J ends lost 6 bases and 5 bases respectively, with 20 bases between them. The CDR3 is made up of 15 amino acids. The germline gives CDR1 SGHTA, CDR2 FQGNSA. This CDR3 is CASSRSPGAKDEQYF. CDR3 bases: TGTGCCAGCAGTCGGTCCCCGGGGGCCAAGGACGAGCAGTACTTC.

This clonotype was observed many times. J is TRBJ1-2 and V is TRBV12-3 or TRBV12-4; unclear D gene. CDR3 size: 14 residues. Trimming stripped 7 bases from V and 6 bases from J, with 18 bases between. The CDR3 sequence: CASTRHPPEDGYTF. CDR3 nucleotide sequence: TGTGCCAGCACCAGACATCCCCCAGAAGATGGCTACACCTTC.

Details on this clonotype: A much larger clone sits a single nucleotide away, making a read error possible. The CDR3 does not close with the conserved phenylalanine or tryptophan, likely indicating a read error. The chain joins TRBV7-8 to TRBJ2-7; possibly TRBD1 or TRBD2 for D (5 bases each). This CDR3 contains 15 residues. Germline V CDR1 and CDR2: SGHVS, FQNEAQ. The V and J ends lost 0 bases and 3 bases respectively, with 12 bases between them. CDR3 nucleotide sequence: TGTGCCAGCAGCTTAGCTGTGGGGGTCAACTACGAGCAGTACCTC. It specifies CASSLAVGVNYEQYL.

The V call is TRBV9, the J call TRBJ1-1; 7 nucleotides match TRBD1. The germline CDR1 and CDR2 sequences are SGDLS and YYNGEE. J gave up 3 bases and V 7 bases, and 9 bases lay outside the gene matches. There are 14 residues in the CDR3. The CDR3 DNA reads as TGTGCCAGCCGAGAGCAGGGGGTGGACACTGAAGCTTTCTTT. The encoded protein is CASREQGVDTEAFF.

This clonotype was counted many times. This chain joins TRBV6-2 or TRBV6-3 and TRBJ1-5; no clear D gene. Per germline, CDR1 MNHEY and CDR2 SVGEGT. This CDR3 is built from 12 residues. The V end lost 2 bases, the J end lost 5 bases, and 4 bases lay between the germline ends. CDR3 loop: CASSYTYQPQHF. As DNA, the CDR3 is TGTGCCAGCAGTTACACATATCAGCCCCAGCATTTT.

J is TRBJ1-1 and V is TRBV5-1, with D possibly matching TRBD1 (5 bases). CDR3 length equals 15 residues. CDR1 is SGHRS, CDR2 YFSETQ, per germline. V was cut by 0 bases and J by 1 base, with 10 bases left in between. In DNA form, the CDR3 reads TGCGCCAGCAGCTTGGCTCGGCAGGGGAACACTGAAGCTTTCTTT. Its protein product is CASSLARQGNTEAFF. Full variable domain (remainder filled in from reference TRBV5-1 and TRBJ1-1): KAGVTQTPRYLIKTRGQQVTLSCSPISGHRSVSWYQQTPGQGLQFLFEYFSETQRNKGNFPGRFSGRQFSNSRSEMNVSTLELGDSALYLCASSLARQGNTEAFFGQGTRLTVV.

This clonotype was detected many times. J is TRBJ1-1 and V is TRBV5-1; D gene unclear. Germline V gene lookup returns CDR1 SGHRS and CDR2 YFSETQ. CDR3 size: 14 residues. V gave up 0 bases and J gave up 2 bases, with 8 bases separating them. CDR3 in amino acids: CASSLAKTNTEAFF. CDR3 DNA sequence: TGCGCCAGCAGCTTGGCAAAGACAAACACTGAAGCTTTCTTT.

As regards this clonotype: At one end, the junction sequence differs from germline, possibly due to a read error. The CDR3 region has the DNA TGCGCCAGCAGCTTGTACGGCGGGGCCACAGGTACGCAGTATTTT. As protein: CASSLYGGATGTQYF. The chain uses TRBV5-1 and TRBJ2-3, with D maybe TRBD2 (6 bases). Germline V gene lookup returns CDR1 SGHRS and CDR2 YFSETQ. This CDR3 contains 15 residues.

The gene calls are TRBV29-1 and TRBJ2-7, with D tentatively TRBD2 (7 bases). The length of the CDR3 is 13 residues. Germline V lookup: CDR1 SQVTM, CDR2 ANQGSEA. V was shortened by 7 bases and J by 3 bases, with 16 bases between the two germline ends. Written as DNA, the CDR3 is TGCAGCGCTGGGGGGGGCGAGTTCTACGAGCAGTACTTC. This translates into CSAGGGEFYEQYF.

The chain carries TRBV7-9 and TRBJ2-7; D is ambiguous. Germline assignment: CDR1 SEHNR and CDR2 FQNEAQ (reference sequence). The CDR3 spans 13 residues. Trimming took off 0 bases at V and 5 bases at J, with 8 bases between the two ends. CDR3 DNA: TGTGCCAGCAGCTTAGCGCTCCAAAACGAGCAGTACTTC. Translated, it gives CASSLALQNEQYF.

This clonotype was found many times. This chain uses TRBV20-1 with TRBJ2-5, with D tentatively TRBD2 (6 bases). CDR1 is DFQATT and CDR2 is SNEGSKA in the germline V gene (reference sequence). The CDR3 extends over 12 amino acids. V lost 5 bases and J 5 bases, leaving 12 bases between the germline ends. The CDR3 nucleotides read TGCAGTGCTGGGAGGCCAGGGGAGACCCAGTACTTC. Translation gives CSAGRPGETQYF.

This clonotype was seen repeatedly, ten times or more. The gene calls are TRBV5-1 and TRBJ1-2; D might be TRBD1 (6 bases). This CDR3 has 14 residues. CDR1 is SGHRS, CDR2 YFSETQ, per germline. Trimming pared 2 bases from V and 3 bases from J, leaving 11 bases between. CDR3 in amino acids: CASSFGPGDYGYTF. The CDR3 bases are TGCGCCAGCAGCTTCGGTCCAGGGGACTATGGCTACACCTTC.

The sample holds one count of this clonotype. The chain recombines TRBV29-1 with TRBJ2-7, with D possibly being TRBD1 or TRBD2 (5 bases each). Germline V gene lookup returns CDR1 SQVTM and CDR2 ANQGSEA. Trimming removed 8 bases at V and 11 bases at J, with 19 bases between. The CDR3 covers 11 residues. The CDR3 DNA reads TGCAGCAGTGAACGGGGACGAGGGGAGTACTTC. Amino acid sequence: CSSERGRGEYF.

Of note for this clonotype: The junction does not match germline at one end; this may be a read error. The rearrangement joins TRBV7-9 to TRBJ1-2, with TRBD1 matching 8 bases. The length of the CDR3 is 17 residues. Germline CDR1 and CDR2: SEHNR and FQNEAQ (reference sequence). The chain's CDR3 is CASSQDRGQQTYYGYTF. The CDR3, as DNA: TGCGCCAGCAGCCAAGACAGGGGACAGCAAACCTATTATGGCTACACCTTC. Drawing the rest from reference TRBV7-9 and TRBJ1-2, the complete variable domain is DTGVSQNPRHKITKRGQNVTFRCDPISEHNRLYWYRQTLGQGPEFLTYFQNEAQLEKSRLLSDRFSAERPKGSFSTLEIQRTEQGDSAMYLCASSQDRGQQTYYGYTFGSGTRLTVV.

A note on this clonotype: A single base separates this from a much larger clone, so it may be a read error. DNA for the CDR3: TGTGCCAGCAGCCTATCAGCCCGGGGACAAGAGACCCAGTGCTTC. Amino acid sequence: CASSLSARGQETQCF. The rearrangement uses TRBV28 and TRBJ2-5; D may be TRBD1 (6 bases). CDR3 length equals 15 residues. Germline V gives CDR1 MDHEN, CDR2 SYDVKM.

The V and J genes are TRBV15 and TRBJ1-2, with D possibly being TRBD1 (6 bases). Trimming pared 1 base from V and 0 bases from J, leaving 9 bases between. This CDR3 is 15 amino acids long. Germline CDR1 reads LNHNV; CDR2 reads YYDKDF (reference sequence). The chain's CDR3 is CATSRAGQPNYGYTF. The CDR3 coding sequence is TGTGCCACCAGCAGAGCCGGACAGCCTAACTATGGCTACACCTTC.

This clonotype occurred once. This chain links TRBV29-1 with TRBJ2-7; 7 bases are shared with TRBD1. V gave up 4 bases and J gave up 4 bases; unmatched junction bases: 4. Germline assignment: CDR1 SQVTM and CDR2 ANQGSEA. The CDR3 runs to 12 residues. The CDR3 region is CSVVGGRYEQYF. CDR3 DNA sequence: TGCAGCGTTGTAGGGGGCCGGTACGAGCAGTACTTC.

This clonotype turned up a few times. The V and J genes are TRBV20-1 and TRBJ2-5; D call uncertain. V shed 3 bases and J shed 5 bases, with 7 bases lying between them. Per germline, CDR1 DFQATT and CDR2 SNEGSKA (reference sequence). The CDR3 is made up of 11 amino acids. The CDR3, as DNA: TGCAGTGCTAGGTCCACGGAGACCCAGTACTTC. Its protein product is CSARSTETQYF.

This chain uses TRBV20-1 with TRBJ2-5, with 12 positions matching TRBD2. This CDR3 region has 13 residues. Germline V gene sequence: CDR1 DFQATT, CDR2 SNEGSKA (reference sequence). The J segment lost 7 bases and the V segment lost 1 base, leaving 1 base of the junction unmatched. CDR3 region: CSARAGLAGTQYF. CDR3 sequence (DNA): TGCAGTGCTAGAGCGGGACTAGCGGGGACCCAGTACTTC.

The chain carries TRBV19 and TRBJ1-5, with TRBD1 as a possible D gene (5 bases). Trimming left V 9 bases short and J 3 bases short, with 15 bases between. This CDR3 spans 14 amino acids. Germline V CDR1 and CDR2: LNHDA, SQIVND (reference sequence). For the CDR3, the DNA is TGTGCCAGCGGGCCGGGCAGGGACAATCAGCCCCAGCATTTT. This gives the protein CASGPGRDNQPQHF.

Comments on this clonotype: The junction shows a germline mismatch at one end, possibly a read error. The J gene is TRBJ2-6, the V gene TRBV29-1; tentative D call: TRBD1 (5 bases). The CDR3 runs to 14 residues. Germline assignment: CDR1 SQVTM and CDR2 ANQGSEA. CDR3 sequence reads: CSVEGLSGANVLTF. The CDR3 DNA is TGCAGCGTTGAAGGCCTCTCTGGGGCCAACGTCTTGACTTTC.